These 5 T cell receptor beta chains were all obtained from the same sample, sequenced in a study of T cell clones after liver transplantation. Clones were read by immunoSEQ multiplex PCR, and TCRdb kept only the in-frame ones, dropping some. Of some 120,000 clones listed, approximately 90% are singletons. The input for sequencing was CD4+ T cells from blood, taken 12 months after liver transplant. All receptors come from a human patient who received a liver transplant. Some T cells may arise from the graft donor.

The chain carries TRBV14 and TRBJ2-5; 15 nucleotides agree with TRBD2. The J segment lost 2 bases and the V segment lost 3 bases, leaving 4 bases of the junction unmatched. Germline CDR1 is SGHDN and CDR2 is FVKESK. The CDR3 length is 17 residues. The DNA for the CDR3 is TGTGCCAGCAGCCAGGGACTAGCGGGAGGATTTCAAGAGACCCAGTACTTC. It is translated as CASSQGLAGGFQETQYF.

The V call is TRBV5-1, the J call TRBJ2-2, with 10 bases identical to TRBD2. The germline V gene encodes CDR1 SGHRS and CDR2 YFSETQ. The CDR3 sequence is 15 residues long. J was trimmed by 6 bases and V by 0 bases; bases with no gene match: 2. The CDR3 here is CASSLGLAGPGELFF. CDR3 coding DNA: TGCGCCAGCAGCTTGGGACTAGCGGGCCCCGGGGAGCTGTTTTTT.

The chain carries TRBV9 and TRBJ1-4, with unresolved D. The ends were cut back, 3 bases at V and 7 bases at J, with 16 bases in the middle. CDR3 length equals 15 residues. The germline V gene has CDR1 SGDLS and CDR2 YYNGEE. CDR3 sequence reads: CASSAWKGNGEKLFF. The CDR3, as DNA: TGTGCCAGCAGCGCCTGGAAAGGGAATGGTGAAAAACTGTTTTTT.

As for this clone: At one end, the junction sequence differs from germline, possibly due to a read error. The chain employs TRBV7-7 and TRBJ2-1, with 10 bases lining up with TRBD2. Germline CDR1 SSHAT, CDR2 FNYEAQ (reference sequence). The CDR3 spans 13 residues. The CDR3 DNA is TGTGCTAGCAGCCGAGCGGGAGGGTACGAGCAGTTCTTC. Encoded protein: CASSRAGGYEQFF.

The chain is built from TRBV7-8 and TRBJ2-3; D might be TRBD1 (6 bases). V lost 5 bases and J 2 bases, leaving 17 bases between the germline ends. In germline, CDR1 is SGHVS, CDR2 FQNEAQ. This CDR3 has 16 residues. CDR3 protein: CASSPKMTGYTDTQYF. The DNA of the CDR3 is TGTGCCAGCAGCCCGAAAATGACAGGCTACACAGATACGCAGTATTTT.